A single sample is the source of the 27 T cell receptor beta chains below, sequenced in a study of CD8 T cells in ankylosing spondylitis. Each CDR3 protein gets one entry after TCRdb re-called the 5' RACE reads with MiXCR. This sample yields 150,000 to 200,000 distinct CDR3 sequences, of which approximately 10% are seen a single time; about 14% belongs to the top ten. The sequenced sample consisted of blood, either unsorted or a sorted T cell fraction (not recorded which). Receptors originate from a female donor with ankylosing spondylitis or in good health (not recorded which).

The V and J genes are TRBV9 and TRBJ2-3; TRBD2 agrees at 7 bases. Germline CDR1 reads SGDLS; CDR2 reads YYNGEE. After removal of 4 bases from V and 6 bases from J, the junction contained 11 bases not matched to a gene. CDR3 length: 15 amino acids. The CDR3 DNA follows: TGTGCCAGCAGCACAGCGGGACGTCTGACGGATACGCAGTATTTT. Translating it yields CASSTAGRLTDTQYF. Full variable domain (outside the CDR3, taken from reference TRBV9 and TRBJ2-3): DSGVTQTPKHLITATGQRVTLRCSPRSGDLSVYWYQQSLDQGLQFLIQYYNGEERAKGNILERFSAQQFPDLHSELNLSSLELGDSALYFCASSTAGRLTDTQYFGPGTRLTVL.

Only a few counts were recorded for this clonotype. This chain connects TRBV3-1 to TRBJ2-1, with 12 positions matching TRBD2. Germline loops: CDR1 LGHDT, CDR2 YNNKEL (reference sequence). V gave up 1 base and J gave up 8 bases; unmatched junction bases: 6. CDR3 length: 16 amino acids. The CDR3 reads CASSQGVLAGGDEQFF. Here the CDR3 DNA reads TGTGCCAGCAGCCAAGGCGTGCTAGCGGGAGGGGATGAGCAGTTCTTC.

This clonotype has at least ten counts. The rearrangement links TRBV12-3 or TRBV12-4 to TRBJ2-1, with D unclear. The CDR3 covers 12 residues. V was shortened by 6 bases and J by 10 bases, with 13 bases between the two germline ends. CDR3 loop: CASSTPGTEQFF. CDR3 bases: TGTGCCAGCAGCACGCCGGGTACCGAGCAGTTCTTC.

This clonotype showed up just a few times. The rearrangement links TRBV5-4 to TRBJ2-5; D is unresolved. CDR1 and CDR2 (germline): SGHNT, YYREEE (reference sequence). The CDR3 is 14 residues long. V shed 1 base and J shed 5 bases, with 12 bases lying between them. The DNA for the CDR3 is TGTGCCAGCAGCTTGCGGACGGTCAGGGAGACCCAGTACTTC. Its protein product is CASSLRTVRETQYF.

The J gene is TRBJ2-1, the V gene TRBV9; 8 bases align to TRBD2. The CDR3 consists of 13 residues. V lost 3 bases and J lost 6; bases outside the gene matches: 2. In germline, CDR1 is SGDLS, CDR2 YYNGEE. In nucleotides, the CDR3 is TGTGCCAGCAGCGGGACTAGCCCCAATGAGCAGTTCTTC. Protein product: CASSGTSPNEQFF.

This clonotype was observed many times. The chain links TRBV5-1 to TRBJ2-1; 9 bases are shared with TRBD2. V was clipped by 2 bases and J by 8 bases; unmatched bases: 8. In germline, CDR1 is SGHRS, CDR2 YFSETQ. The CDR3 runs 15 residues. The CDR3 DNA reads as TGCGCCAGCAGCTTCCGCGGGAGGGCGATCGATGAGCAGTTCTTC. Translated, it gives CASSFRGRAIDEQFF.

This clonotype occurred a few times. V is TRBV7-8 and J is TRBJ2-1, with a weak D call TRBD1 (6 bases). The CDR3 contains 15 residues. Germline V CDR1 and CDR2: SGHVS, FQNEAQ. The V end was cut by 8 bases, the J end by 5 bases, with 19 bases between. This CDR3 reads CASAPRGKAHNEQFF. The CDR3 region has the DNA TGTGCCAGCGCCCCAAGGGGGAAGGCCCACAATGAGCAGTTCTTC.

This clonotype was seen a few times. The chain uses TRBV20-1 and TRBJ2-2, with D possibly matching TRBD1 (5 bases). V dropped 0 bases and J dropped 6 bases, with 11 bases sitting between them. Germline-derived CDR1 and CDR2 are DFQATT and SNEGSKA (reference sequence). CDR3 length: 14 amino acids. The CDR3 DNA sequence: TGCAGTGCTAGAGATCCAGGGATTCCCGGGGAGCTGTTTTTT. This sequence encodes CSARDPGIPGELFF.

This chain uses TRBV12-3 or TRBV12-4 with TRBJ2-5; TRBD2 might be the D (6 bases). The CDR3 runs to 16 residues. The V end was cut by 4 bases, the J end by 1 base, with 16 bases between. The CDR3 loop is CASSSRRAGPQETQYF. The CDR3, as DNA: TGTGCCAGCAGTTCTCGTAGGGCGGGACCCCAAGAGACCCAGTACTTC.

This clonotype was picked up a small number of times. J is TRBJ2-7 and V is TRBV9, with TRBD2 identical over 9 bases. V shed 4 bases and J 6 bases; nucleotides not matched to a gene: 5. The V gene's germline CDR1 is SGDLS and CDR2 YYNGEE. The CDR3 extends over 13 amino acids. CDR3 in amino acids: CASSTRLAAEQYF. The CDR3 coding sequence is TGTGCCAGCAGCACCCGACTAGCGGCCGAGCAGTACTTC.

This clonotype was seen only a few times. The genes are TRBV5-6 and TRBJ2-2, with D unresolved. The CDR3 sequence is 13 residues long. Germline V gives CDR1 SGHDT, CDR2 YYEEEE. The V end lost 2 bases, the J end lost 6 bases, and 8 bases lay between the germline ends. The CDR3 DNA reads TGTGCCAGCAGCTTTGGGGTTCCCGGGGAGCTGTTTTTT. Protein product: CASSFGVPGELFF.

This clonotype was seen repeatedly, ten times or more. The chain has TRBV20-1 and TRBJ2-7, with D hard to call. CDR3 length equals 13 residues. The V end was cut by 3 bases, the J end by 3 bases, with 12 bases between. CDR1 is DFQATT, CDR2 SNEGSKA, per germline (reference sequence). The CDR3 nucleotides are TGCAGTGCTAGCCGTCGAACCAACTACGAGCAGTACTTC. As protein: CSASRRTNYEQYF.

This clonotype has more than one count but fewer than ten. This chain joins TRBV7-2 and TRBJ1-1; no reliable D call. This CDR3 comprises 14 residues. Per the germline V gene, CDR1 is SGHTA and CDR2 is FQGNSA. Trimming pared 3 bases from V and 0 bases from J, leaving 8 bases between. CDR3 residues: CASSLRGMNTEAFF. Written as DNA, the CDR3 is TGTGCCAGCAGCTTGAGAGGAATGAACACTGAAGCTTTCTTT. The whole variable domain, filled in from reference TRBV7-2 and TRBJ1-1, reads GAGVSQSPSNKVTEKGKDVELRCDPISGHTALYWYRQSLGQGLEFLIYFQGNSAPDKSGLPSDRFSAERTGGSVSTLTIQRTQQEDSAVYLCASSLRGMNTEAFFGQGTRLTVV.

The chain combines TRBV29-1 with TRBJ2-1, with TRBD2 identical over 8 bases. Germline CDR1 reads SQVTM; CDR2 reads ANQGSEA. CDR3 length: 14 amino acids. With V trimmed by 6 bases and J by 0 bases, 4 bases remained unmatched. The CDR3: CSVVAGSSYNEQFF. CDR3 sequence (DNA): TGCAGCGTGGTAGCGGGAAGCTCCTACAATGAGCAGTTCTTC.

This sequence joins TRBV7-2 and TRBJ1-5; no clear D gene. Germline CDR1 reads SGHTA; CDR2 reads FQGNSA. V gave up 5 bases and J gave up 5 bases, with 16 bases separating them. The CDR3 is 15 amino acids. For the CDR3, the DNA is TGTGCCAGCAGCACCCCGAAAGAGCCTGATCAGCCCCAGCATTTT. Protein: CASSTPKEPDQPQHF.

CDR3 sequence reads: CASSSTGTLNTEAFF. The CDR3 DNA reads TGTGCCAGCAGTTCCACCGGGACCCTGAACACTGAAGCTTTCTTT. V gene TRBV27 combines with J gene TRBJ1-1; D possibly corresponds to TRBD1 (5 bases). V lost 4 bases and J lost 0, with 12 bases in between. The length of the CDR3 is 15 residues. CDR1 and CDR2 (germline): MNHEY, SMNVEV (reference sequence).

V and J are TRBV27 and TRBJ1-1; 7 positions agree with TRBD1. V was clipped by 7 bases and J by 2 bases; unmatched bases: 13. Germline loops: CDR1 MNHEY, CDR2 SMNVEV (reference sequence). This CDR3 has 16 amino acids. The CDR3 DNA reads as TGTGCCAGCATCCTCAGCCAGGGGGGACTAAACACTGAAGCTTTCTTT. As protein: CASILSQGGLNTEAFF.

The chain couples TRBV30 to TRBJ1-1; weak D call: TRBD1 (5 bases). CDR1 is GTSNPN and CDR2 is SVGIG in the germline V gene (reference sequence). This CDR3 contains 13 residues. V lost 0 bases and J lost 4, with 9 bases in between. The DNA for the CDR3 is TGTGCCTGGAGTGTCTCAGGGCGCACTGAAGCTTTCTTT. It specifies CAWSVSGRTEAFF.

The V call is TRBV29-1, the J call TRBJ2-1; 9 nucleotides match TRBD1. V lost 6 bases, J lost 4 bases, and 7 bases stayed unmatched. Germline CDR1 and CDR2: SQVTM and ANQGSEA. The CDR3 runs 14 residues. The CDR3 loop is CSVLDRGYYNEQFF. CDR3 sequence (DNA): TGCAGCGTCTTAGACAGGGGGTATTACAATGAGCAGTTCTTC.

The chain carries TRBV4-2 and TRBJ2-7; 8 nucleotides line up with TRBD2. With 1 base clipped from V and 7 bases from J, the junction kept 6 bases outside the gene matches. Looked up from germline, CDR1 is LGHNA and CDR2 is YNFKEQ. This CDR3 comprises 14 residues. In DNA form, the CDR3 reads TGTGCCAGCAGCCAAGCGGGAGGGCCTGGGGAGCAGTACTTC. This codes for CASSQAGGPGEQYF.

The chain is built from TRBV5-1 and TRBJ2-3; D not certain. The ends were cut back, 7 bases at V and 5 bases at J, with 14 bases in the middle. The CDR3 length is 13 residues. The V gene's germline CDR1 is SGHRS and CDR2 YFSETQ. CDR3 region: CASSQRLGDTQYF. The CDR3 nucleotides read TGCGCCAGCTCACAAAGGCTGGGAGATACGCAGTATTTT. Full variable domain (rest looked up from reference TRBV5-1 and TRBJ2-3): KAGVTQTPRYLIKTRGQQVTLSCSPISGHRSVSWYQQTPGQGLQFLFEYFSETQRNKGNFPGRFSGRQFSNSRSEMNVSTLELGDSALYLCASSQRLGDTQYFGPGTRLTVL.

The chain combines TRBV6-5 with TRBJ1-1; TRBD1 matches at 12 bases. The CDR3 length is 16 residues. Germline lookup yields CDR1 MNHEY and CDR2 SVGAGI. J lost 4 bases, V lost 2 bases, and 5 bases had no gene match. The CDR3 region is CASSYGTGGSVTEAFF. The DNA of the CDR3 is TGTGCCAGCAGTTACGGGACAGGGGGCTCGGTCACTGAAGCTTTCTTT.

The table lists this clonotype with many counts. This sequence joins TRBV4-3 and TRBJ1-2; D not certain. The CDR3 has 15 amino acids. Per the germline V gene, CDR1 is LGHNA and CDR2 is YSLEER. V was cut by 0 bases and J by 5 bases, with 13 bases left in between. CDR3 bases: TGCGCCAGCAGCCAAGATCAAGCGGCGCGTTATGGCTACACCTTC. This codes for CASSQDQAARYGYTF.

This clonotype is judged medium-sized. V gene TRBV9 combines with J gene TRBJ2-1; no clear D gene. CDR1 is SGDLS, CDR2 YYNGEE, per germline. CDR3 length: 12 amino acids. The V and J ends lost 3 bases and 9 bases respectively, with 10 bases between them. CDR3: CASSGYLVEQFF. Written as DNA, the CDR3 is TGTGCCAGCAGCGGGTACCTCGTTGAGCAGTTCTTC.

This clonotype was recorded many times. The V call is TRBV7-3, the J call TRBJ2-2; D gene ambiguous. CDR3 length: 16 amino acids. V lost 3 bases to trimming and J lost 1 base, with 12 bases between them. Germline V CDR1 and CDR2: SGHTA, FQGTGA. In DNA, the CDR3 is TGTGCCAGCAGCTTCTTAGACGGCCAGAACACCGGGGAGCTGTTTTTT. This gives the protein CASSFLDGQNTGELFF.

This clonotype was counted at least ten times. The chain is built from TRBV7-9 and TRBJ2-7; 9 bases match TRBD2. Germline CDR1 is SEHNR and CDR2 is FQNEAQ (reference sequence). This CDR3 is built from 15 residues. V was clipped by 1 base and J by 0 bases; unmatched bases: 1. The CDR3: CASSLETSGSYEQYF. The CDR3 region has the DNA TGTGCCAGCAGCTTAGAGACTAGCGGCTCCTACGAGCAGTACTTC.

J is TRBJ1-4 and V is TRBV7-9; 11 bases agree with TRBD1. The germline gives CDR1 SEHNR, CDR2 FQNEAQ (reference sequence). CDR3 size: 16 residues. J lost 4 bases, V lost 5 bases, and 6 bases had no gene match. This CDR3 is CASSLGQGGINEKLFF. CDR3 DNA sequence: TGTGCCAGCAGCCTGGGACAGGGGGGGATTAATGAAAAACTGTTTTTT.